The subject of this entry is one TCR beta chain. Its antigen is not identified. The sample originates from a study of beta chain features in type 1 diabetes. Investigators reverse transcribed all isolated RNA, so they sequenced expressed TCRB transcripts. Repertoires were generated with immunoSEQ multiplex PCR, while TCRdb's copy carries only in-frame clones and drops some. The sample carries more than 150,000 clones, approximately 9.1% recorded once. Study outcomes and limitations: Across all four CD4+ subsets, people with type 1 diabetes showed modestly shorter TCRB CDR3s.

Blood was collected once per donor into heparin, averaging about 116 mL. V was pared by 2 bases and J by 0 bases, with 11 bases between. Germline CDR1 and CDR2: SGHRS and YFSETQ. The CDR3 length is 15 residues. Sequencing was carried out using central memory CD4+ T cells from blood. The V gene is TRBV5-1, the J gene TRBJ1-1; no reliable D call. This clonotype originated in a young woman with type 1 diabetes. The CDR3 DNA sequence: TGCGCCAGCAGCTTAGAGGGAGGGATGAACACTGAAGCTTTCTTT. Protein sequence: CASSLEGGMNTEAFF.